Following are 6 T cell receptor beta chains from one sample sequenced in a study of CD8 T cells in ankylosing spondylitis. TCRdb re-derived calls from the 5' RACE reads in MiXCR, one entry per CDR3 protein. The profile shows just over 300,000 distinct CDR3 sequences, less than 25% of them singletons. Sequences were obtained from blood, either unsorted or a sorted T cell fraction (not recorded which). The receptors stem from a female donor with ankylosing spondylitis or in good health (not recorded which).

This clonotype has only a few counts. The chain is built from TRBV27 and TRBJ1-2; the D gene is possibly TRBD1 (5 bases). Trimming left V 5 bases short and J 8 bases short, with 21 bases between. The germline gives CDR1 MNHEY, CDR2 SMNVEV (reference sequence). CDR3 length: 15 residues. In DNA, the CDR3 is TGTGCCAGCAGTGATCCGGGACGGCAGTATCTAGGCTACACCTTC. This gives the protein CASSDPGRQYLGYTF.

This clonotype has a count of ten or more. The chain couples TRBV20-1 to TRBJ2-5; 11 positions match TRBD2. This CDR3 is 17 amino acids long. Germline V gives CDR1 DFQATT, CDR2 SNEGSKA (reference sequence). The J segment lost 3 bases and the V segment lost 1 base, leaving 10 bases of the junction unmatched. CDR3 sequence (DNA): TGCAGTGCTAGAGGCCAGGTAGCGGGAGGGCCCAAAGAGACCCAGTACTTC. Translated: CSARGQVAGGPKETQYF.

The chain employs TRBV4-3 and TRBJ2-5; either TRBD1 or TRBD2 may fit D (6 bases each). Between the trimmed V and J ends, which lost 0 bases and 6 bases, there was a span of 17 bases. Germline V gene sequence: CDR1 LGHNA, CDR2 YSLEER. This CDR3 has 16 amino acids. The CDR3 DNA reads as TGCGCCAGCAGCCAAGATCTTCCGGGGGCGAGGCAGACCCAGTACTTC. As protein: CASSQDLPGARQTQYF.

This clonotype was counted many times. The CDR3 sequence: CSADRQGRTEAFF. The CDR3 bases are TGCAGCGCGGATCGACAGGGAAGAACTGAAGCTTTCTTT. This chain connects TRBV29-1 to TRBJ1-1; the match to TRBD1 covers 7 bases. Trimming at V came to 7 bases and at J to 5 bases, leaving 10 bases not matched to a gene. CDR1 is SQVTM, CDR2 ANQGSEA, per germline. The CDR3 loop spans 13 amino acids.

This clonotype has ten or more counts. The chain has TRBV20-1 and TRBJ2-1; no clear D. V was clipped by 5 bases and J by 9 bases, with 20 bases between them. Looked up from germline, CDR1 is DFQATT and CDR2 is SNEGSKA (reference sequence). The CDR3 has 14 residues. CDR3 bases: TGCAGTGCTTCCCTTTCTAGTGATTCTGGTGAGCAGTTCTTC. Translated, it gives CSASLSSDSGEQFF.

This clonotype was recorded only once. The chain is built from TRBV7-2 and TRBJ2-3, with 11 bases that match TRBD2. V shed 5 bases, J shed 2 bases, and the junction held 6 bases outside the gene matches. CDR1 and CDR2 (germline): SGHTA, FQGNSA. This CDR3 contains 16 residues. This chain's CDR3 is CASSLSSGRATDTQYF. The CDR3 DNA reads TGTGCCAGCAGCCTAAGTAGCGGGAGGGCCACAGATACGCAGTATTTT.